A single sample gave rise to the 32 T cell receptor beta chains below, sequenced in a study of technical replicates of blood from a handful of donors. Profiling relied on immunoSEQ multiplex PCR, and the TCRdb table lists in-frame clones only, not all of them. The table shows tens of thousands of clones, with 89% occurring only once. The sample comprised T cells isolated from PBMCs. These receptors were taken from a human donor in good health.

This chain connects TRBV7-6 to TRBJ2-7; possibly TRBD2 for D (6 bases). The CDR3 has 14 amino acids. The germline V and J ends were trimmed by 5 bases and 4 bases, with 15 bases remaining between them. Germline CDR1 reads SGHVS; CDR2 reads FNYEAQ. The CDR3 is CASSPWGDSYEQYF. CDR3 nucleotide sequence: TGTGCCAGCAGCCCCTGGGGGGACTCTTACGAGCAGTACTTC.

V is TRBV6-1 and J is TRBJ1-2, with 8 bases fitting TRBD1. Germline trimming cut 5 bases from V and 5 bases from J; bases unmatched to any gene: 7. This CDR3 is built from 14 residues. Germline V gives CDR1 MNHNS, CDR2 SASEGT. CDR3 nucleotide sequence: TGTGCCAGCAGTCTAGACAGGGGAGGATATGGCTACACCTTC. It translates to CASSLDRGGYGYTF.

The chain links TRBV4-2 to TRBJ2-7; a possible D gene is TRBD1 (6 bases). Trimming shortened V by 3 bases and J by 2 bases, and 8 bases separated the two germline ends. The CDR3 consists of 13 residues. Germline V gene data show CDR1 as LGHNA and CDR2 as YNFKEQ. As DNA, the CDR3 is TGTGCCAGCAGCCACGGGACACCCTACGAGCAGTACTTC. The encoded protein is CASSHGTPYEQYF.

The chain employs TRBV27 and TRBJ2-7; TRBD1 agrees at 9 bases. Looked up from germline, CDR1 is MNHEY and CDR2 is SMNVEV (reference sequence). V lost 2 bases and J lost 4; bases outside the gene matches: 9. The CDR3 covers 16 residues. DNA for the CDR3: TGTGCCAGCAGTTTAGGGGGGGACAGGGTAGCGTACGAGCAGTACTTC. This sequence encodes CASSLGGDRVAYEQYF.

The CDR3 coding sequence is TGTGCCAGCAGCTTGACTAGCGGTTACACAGATACGCAGTATTTT. The encoded protein is CASSLTSGYTDTQYF. The chain couples TRBV7-9 to TRBJ2-3; 9 nucleotides match TRBD2. Germline V gene lookup returns CDR1 SEHNR and CDR2 FQNEAQ (reference sequence). With 3 bases clipped from V and 2 bases from J, the junction kept 3 bases outside the gene matches. The CDR3 runs to 15 residues. The full variable domain, its missing parts supplied by reference TRBV7-9 and TRBJ2-3, is DTGVSQNPRHKITKRGQNVTFRCDPISEHNRLYWYRQTLGQGPEFLTYFQNEAQLEKSRLLSDRFSAERPKGSFSTLEIQRTEQGDSAMYLCASSLTSGYTDTQYFGPGTRLTVL.

The CDR3 loop is CASSLGSWAQGDEQFF. CDR3 DNA: TGTGCCAGCAGCTTAGGGTCGTGGGCACAAGGCGATGAGCAGTTCTTC. The chain carries TRBV11-3 and TRBJ2-1; no clear D. There are 16 residues in the CDR3. V lost 1 base, J lost 8 bases, and 18 bases lay in between. CDR1 is SGHNT and CDR2 is YENEEA in the germline V gene.

This chain joins TRBV6-6 and TRBJ1-1; TRBD1 matches 7 bases. J lost 5 bases, V lost 6 bases, and 9 bases had no gene match. Germline V gives CDR1 MNHNY, CDR2 SVGAGI (reference sequence). There are 14 residues in the CDR3. The CDR3 spells CASSRQGQGTEAFF. CDR3 bases: TGTGCCAGCAGCCGACAGGGTCAGGGTACTGAAGCTTTCTTT.

This clone turned up a few times. The J gene is TRBJ1-1, the V gene TRBV11-2; D possibly corresponds to TRBD1 (6 bases). This CDR3 comprises 14 residues. Per the germline V gene, CDR1 is SGHAT and CDR2 is FQNNGV. V lost 5 bases and J lost 2, with 12 bases in between. Written as DNA, the CDR3 is TGTGCCAGCAGCCAATTCAGGGGTAACACTGAAGCTTTCTTT. Protein: CASSQFRGNTEAFF.

The chain joins TRBV10-2 to TRBJ2-7; no firm D call. This CDR3 contains 13 residues. CDR1 and CDR2 from the germline V gene are WSHSY and SAAADI. V dropped 2 bases and J dropped 3 bases, with 8 bases sitting between them. Here the CDR3 reads CASSELVDYEQYF. CDR3 coding DNA: TGCGCCAGCAGTGAGCTAGTCGACTACGAGCAGTACTTC.

The J gene is TRBJ1-4, the V gene TRBV2; no reliable D call. The CDR3 sequence is 12 residues long. Trimming stripped 6 bases from V and 7 bases from J, with 9 bases between. Germline loops: CDR1 SNHLY, CDR2 FYNNEI. CDR3 sequence: CASRGVGEKLFF. DNA of the CDR3: TGTGCCAGCAGGGGAGTAGGTGAAAAACTGTTTTTT.

The V gene is TRBV7-2, the J gene TRBJ1-1; the D is unclear. This CDR3 region has 14 residues. Germline V CDR1 and CDR2: SGHTA, FQGNSA. Trimming stripped 4 bases from V and 5 bases from J, with 14 bases between. In nucleotides, the CDR3 is TGTGCCAGCAGCTCCTCAAAGACATGGACTGAAGCTTTCTTT. Its protein product is CASSSSKTWTEAFF.

The count of this clone is one. The chain combines TRBV19 with TRBJ2-2; weak D call: TRBD2 (6 bases). The CDR3 consists of 16 residues. From germline, CDR1 is LNHDA and CDR2 SQIVND (reference sequence). V lost 3 bases to trimming and J lost 4 bases, with 15 bases between them. The CDR3 protein is CASSINGGSRTGELFF. As DNA, the CDR3 is TGTGCCAGTAGTATCAACGGAGGGTCTCGCACCGGGGAGCTGTTTTTT.

The chain employs TRBV9 and TRBJ1-2; TRBD1 might be the D (5 bases). CDR1 and CDR2 (germline): SGDLS, YYNGEE. This CDR3 comprises 15 residues. Trimming pared 0 bases from V and 3 bases from J, leaving 12 bases between. The CDR3 loop reads CASSVGQWGDYGYTF. The CDR3 bases are TGTGCCAGCAGCGTAGGACAGTGGGGGGACTATGGCTACACCTTC.

DNA of the CDR3: TGTGCCAGCAGCGCAGACCAGGATCCGAACACTGAAGCTTTCTTT. Amino acids: CASSADQDPNTEAFF. This chain connects TRBV5-4 to TRBJ1-1; no reliable D call. V lost 4 bases and J lost 1, with 14 bases in between. The CDR3 totals 15 residues. CDR1 is SGHNT and CDR2 is YYREEE in the germline V gene (reference sequence).

The chain recombines TRBV18 with TRBJ2-2, with TRBD1 matching 7 bases. Germline CDR1 is KGHSH and CDR2 is LQKENI. The CDR3 is 15 residues long. Trimming removed 5 bases from V and 3 bases from J; junction bases left unmatched: 6. The CDR3 loop is CASSDADRDTGELFF. CDR3 sequence (DNA): TGTGCCAGCTCAGACGCTGACAGGGACACCGGGGAGCTGTTTTTT.

The V gene is TRBV5-6, the J gene TRBJ2-3; D is possibly TRBD1 (5 bases). The V and J ends lost 7 bases and 0 bases respectively, with 9 bases between them. Looked up from germline, CDR1 is SGHDT and CDR2 is YYEEEE. The CDR3 sequence is 13 residues long. The CDR3 protein is CASSDSSTDTQYF. The CDR3 DNA reads TGTGCCAGCTCAGACAGTAGCACAGATACGCAGTATTTT. The full variable domain, with the rest looked up from reference TRBV5-6 and TRBJ2-3, is DAGVTQSPTHLIKTRGQQVTLRCSPKSGHDTVSWYQQALGQGPQFIFQYYEEEERQRGNFPDRFSGHQFPNYSSELNVNALLLGDSALYLCASSDSSTDTQYFGPGTRLTVL.

The count of this clone is one. The V gene is TRBV7-9, the J gene TRBJ1-2, with 9 bases identical to TRBD1. The germline V gene has CDR1 SEHNR and CDR2 FQNEAQ (reference sequence). This CDR3 is built from 14 residues. The V segment lost 5 bases and the J segment 4 bases; nucleotides outside the gene matches: 5. In DNA form, the CDR3 reads TGTGCCAGCAGCCCCGGGACAGGGACCTATGGCTACACCTTC. Amino acid sequence: CASSPGTGTYGYTF.

This chain uses TRBV28 with TRBJ1-1; D not certain. The CDR3 length is 15 residues. The germline V gene has CDR1 MDHEN and CDR2 SYDVKM. V was cut by 2 bases and J by 0 bases, with 10 bases left in between. The CDR3 bases are TGTGCCAGCAGTTTAGTGAAGCTCATGAACACTGAAGCTTTCTTT. This sequence encodes CASSLVKLMNTEAFF.

V usage is TRBV5-5 and J usage is TRBJ1-5, with 7 bases aligning to TRBD1. The CDR3 consists of 15 residues. Per germline, CDR1 SGHKS and CDR2 YYEKEE (reference sequence). The junction had 6 bases not matched to a gene; V was cut back by 4 bases and J by 2 bases. Written as DNA, the CDR3 is TGTGCCAGCAGCGGTCGACAGGGAGGCAATCAGCCCCAGCATTTT. This gives the protein CASSGRQGGNQPQHF.

This sequence joins TRBV27 and TRBJ2-1, with a possible D match to TRBD2 (5 bases). The CDR3 spans 14 residues. CDR1 MNHEY and CDR2 SMNVEV come from the germline V gene (reference sequence). The V gene lost 1 base and the J gene lost 3 bases, with 7 bases spanning the gap. In nucleotides, the CDR3 is TGTGCCAGCAGTTTATGGGCGGGCTACAATGAGCAGTTCTTC. Translating gives CASSLWAGYNEQFF.

The rearrangement joins TRBV5-6 to TRBJ2-5; perhaps TRBD1 as D (5 bases). V was cut by 0 bases and J by 1 base, with 10 bases left in between. The germline V gene encodes CDR1 SGHDT and CDR2 YYEEEE. The CDR3 has 15 amino acids. This chain's CDR3 is CASSLERGFQETQYF. The CDR3, as DNA: TGTGCCAGCAGCTTGGAAAGGGGTTTCCAAGAGACCCAGTACTTC.

This clone was detected only once. This chain uses TRBV7-9 with TRBJ2-3; a weak D match, TRBD1 (6 bases). Germline V CDR1 and CDR2: SEHNR, FQNEAQ (reference sequence). This CDR3 spans 13 amino acids. V lost 5 bases and J lost 1, with 7 bases in between. CDR3 nucleotide sequence: TGTGCCAGCAGCCCAGGGGGCACAGATACGCAGTATTTT. It codes for CASSPGGTDTQYF.

Here the CDR3 reads CASSFRTGNTEAFF. The CDR3 DNA follows: TGTGCCAGCAGTTTCAGGACAGGGAACACTGAAGCTTTCTTT. The chain links TRBV28 to TRBJ1-1; 7 positions agree with TRBD1. The junction had 2 bases not matched to a gene; V was cut back by 3 bases and J by 1 base. This CDR3 contains 14 residues. Germline V CDR1 and CDR2: MDHEN, SYDVKM.

This rearrangement joins TRBV5-6 to TRBJ2-1, with D maybe TRBD2 (6 bases). CDR1 SGHDT and CDR2 YYEEEE come from the germline V gene. V lost 2 bases to trimming and J lost 9 bases, with 12 bases between them. This CDR3 has 13 residues. CDR3 sequence: CASSLLREGEQFF. The CDR3 DNA reads as TGTGCCAGCAGCTTACTGCGGGAAGGTGAGCAGTTCTTC.

This clone was counted between two and nine times. This chain uses TRBV30 with TRBJ1-5; D ambiguous. Looked up from germline, CDR1 is GTSNPN and CDR2 is SVGIG (reference sequence). This CDR3 is 15 amino acids long. V lost 0 bases and J 2 bases, leaving 11 bases between the germline ends. The CDR3 loop reads CAWSVGGGGNQPQHF. The CDR3 nucleotides read TGTGCCTGGAGTGTGGGCGGAGGAGGCAATCAGCCCCAGCATTTT.

The chain couples TRBV6-5 to TRBJ1-1; D remains ambiguous. Germline V gene sequence: CDR1 MNHEY, CDR2 SVGAGI. The CDR3 extends over 14 amino acids. V dropped 0 bases and J dropped 1 base, with 6 bases sitting between them. DNA of the CDR3: TGTGCCAGCAGTTACTCTGGCGGGAACACTGAAGCTTTCTTT. Its translation is CASSYSGGNTEAFF.

The rearrangement links TRBV19 to TRBJ1-2; 7 bases fit TRBD1. The CDR3 sequence is 13 residues long. CDR1 is LNHDA and CDR2 is SQIVND in the germline V gene (reference sequence). J was trimmed by 4 bases and V by 3 bases; bases with no gene match: 2. The CDR3 reads CASSMGTAYGYTF. CDR3 nucleotide sequence: TGTGCCAGTAGTATGGGGACAGCCTATGGCTACACCTTC.

This sequence joins TRBV7-8 and TRBJ1-5; D gene uncertain. V was cut by 4 bases and J by 4 bases, with 8 bases left in between. The CDR3 is 13 amino acids. Germline assignment: CDR1 SGHVS and CDR2 FQNEAQ. DNA of the CDR3: TGTGCCAGCAGCTCTTACACAAATCAGCCCCAGCATTTT. Its translation is CASSSYTNQPQHF.

The chain uses TRBV6-5 and TRBJ1-2; TRBD1 is a possible D gene (6 bases). Trimming left V 0 bases short and J 7 bases short, with 12 bases between. The CDR3 loop spans 14 amino acids. Germline assignment: CDR1 MNHEY and CDR2 SVGAGI. The CDR3 nucleotides read TGTGCCAGCAGTTACTCTGAAGGGACAAGTGGCTACACCTTC. Translation gives CASSYSEGTSGYTF.

The V call is TRBV16, the J call TRBJ2-2, with 7 bases fitting TRBD2. Germline V lookup: CDR1 KGHSY, CDR2 FQNENV. V shed 1 base, J shed 8 bases, and the junction held 10 bases outside the gene matches. The CDR3 covers 16 residues. CDR3 sequence reads: CASSQYSGAGRGELFF. The CDR3, as DNA: TGTGCCAGCAGCCAATATTCAGGAGCGGGACGAGGGGAGCTGTTTTTT.

J is TRBJ1-1 and V is TRBV13; D remains unclear. The V end lost 2 bases, the J end lost 0 bases, and 4 bases lay between the germline ends. The length of the CDR3 is 13 residues. Germline CDR1 and CDR2: PRHDT and FYEKMQ (reference sequence). CDR3 loop: CASSLSVNTEAFF. The CDR3 nucleotides read TGTGCCAGCAGCTTATCGGTGAACACTGAAGCTTTCTTT.

This chain links TRBV7-3 with TRBJ2-2; D remains unclear. Per germline, CDR1 SGHTA and CDR2 FQGTGA. V shed 5 bases and J shed 5 bases, with 9 bases lying between them. The CDR3 is 13 residues long. The CDR3 reads CASSPLLTGELFF. CDR3 nucleotides: TGTGCCAGCAGCCCCCTCTTGACCGGGGAGCTGTTTTTT. Using reference TRBV7-3 and TRBJ2-2 for the parts outside the CDR3, the full variable domain is GAGVSQTPSNKVTEKGKYVELRCDPISGHTALYWYRQSLGQGPEFLIYFQGTGAADDSGLPNDRFFAVRPEGSVSTLKIQRTERGDSAVYLCASSPLLTGELFFGEGSRLTVL.